Below are 31 T cell receptor beta chains sequenced from a single sample in a study of control samples from healthy donors and cancer patients. Only in-frame clones appear in the TCRdb table, and some are missing; sequencing was by immunoSEQ multiplex PCR. This repertoire shows about 410,000 clones, around nine tenths found once; its top ten account for 5% to 8%. Material for sequencing was PBMCs. Receptors were obtained from a man in his forties or fifties with head and neck cancer.

The chain couples TRBV18 to TRBJ2-7, with no clear D. CDR1 and CDR2 (germline): KGHSH, LQKENI. V shed 3 bases and J shed 4 bases, with 19 bases lying between them. This CDR3 is built from 16 residues. This chain's CDR3 is CASSPMDRRTLYEQYF. Here the CDR3 DNA reads TGTGCCAGCTCACCCATGGACCGTCGAACGCTGTACGAGCAGTACTTC.

The chain employs TRBV7-2 and TRBJ1-5, with D hard to call. The CDR3 has 12 amino acids. V lost 2 bases and J lost 9, with 8 bases in between. From germline, CDR1 is SGHTA and CDR2 FQGNSA. CDR3 DNA sequence: TGTGCCAGCAGCTTATGGTTAGGGCCCCAGCATTTT. It specifies CASSLWLGPQHF. The whole variable domain, remainder taken from reference TRBV7-2 and TRBJ1-5, is GAGVSQSPSNKVTEKGKDVELRCDPISGHTALYWYRQSLGQGLEFLIYFQGNSAPDKSGLPSDRFSAERTGGSVSTLTIQRTQQEDSAVYLCASSLWLGPQHFGDGTRLSIL.

The chain recombines TRBV6-2 or TRBV6-3 with TRBJ1-2; D might be TRBD1 (5 bases). In germline, CDR1 is MNHEY, CDR2 SVGEGT. V gave up 6 bases and J gave up 7 bases, with 9 bases separating them. This CDR3 comprises 11 residues. CDR3 protein: CASSMGGGYTF. The CDR3 DNA is TGTGCCAGCAGCATGGGGGGTGGCTACACCTTC.

The chain recombines TRBV9 with TRBJ1-2; 8 positions agree with TRBD1. V trimming: 4 bases; J trimming: 4 bases; junction bases outside the gene matches: 12. Germline-derived CDR1 and CDR2 are SGDLS and YYNGEE. The CDR3 is 16 amino acids. Here the CDR3 reads CASSSYLGQGSYGYTF. CDR3 DNA: TGTGCCAGCAGCTCCTACCTTGGACAGGGCAGCTATGGCTACACCTTC.

V gene TRBV4-1 combines with J gene TRBJ2-7; D is unclear. Trimming shortened V by 0 bases and J by 2 bases, and 8 bases separated the two germline ends. Germline lookup yields CDR1 MGHRA and CDR2 YSYEKL. CDR3 length: 14 amino acids. CDR3 nucleotides: TGCGCCAGCAGCCAAGACGGCGTTACCTACGAGCAGTACTTC. Its translation: CASSQDGVTYEQYF.

The chain recombines TRBV7-8 with TRBJ2-1, with a tentative D call TRBD2 (6 bases). CDR1 is SGHVS and CDR2 is FQNEAQ in the germline V gene. V gave up 6 bases and J gave up 3 bases, with 15 bases separating them. This CDR3 spans 15 amino acids. The CDR3 sequence: CASRMSGVSYNEQFF. CDR3 DNA: TGTGCCAGCAGGATGTCGGGGGTCAGCTACAATGAGCAGTTCTTC.

V is TRBV11-2 and J is TRBJ2-7; D is perhaps TRBD1 (6 bases). This CDR3 comprises 14 residues. Germline V gene lookup returns CDR1 SGHAT and CDR2 FQNNGV. Trimming shortened V by 1 base and J by 6 bases, and 13 bases separated the two germline ends. In nucleotides, the CDR3 is TGTGCCAGCAGCTTAGGGGGGCGGACTTCCGAGCAGTACTTC. It encodes CASSLGGRTSEQYF.

V gene TRBV30 combines with J gene TRBJ2-7; D possibly corresponds to TRBD2 (5 bases). The CDR3 covers 12 residues. The ends were cut back, 4 bases at V and 6 bases at J, with 13 bases in the middle. CDR1 is GTSNPN, CDR2 SVGIG, per germline (reference sequence). The CDR3 spells CAWTPRGGEQYF. Here the CDR3 DNA reads TGTGCCTGGACCCCTCGGGGTGGCGAGCAGTACTTC.

The rearrangement links TRBV27 to TRBJ2-7, with D possibly being TRBD2 (7 bases). CDR3 length: 16 residues. The V gene lost 1 base and the J gene lost 6 bases, with 19 bases spanning the gap. The germline gives CDR1 MNHEY, CDR2 SMNVEV (reference sequence). CDR3 nucleotide sequence: TGTGCCAGCAGTTTATGGGGGGCGGGAGAGGACGCCGAGCAGTACTTC. Encoded protein: CASSLWGAGEDAEQYF.

V is TRBV5-6 and J is TRBJ2-7; 7 bases are shared with TRBD1. The length of the CDR3 is 16 residues. Per the germline V gene, CDR1 is SGHDT and CDR2 is YYEEEE. V dropped 4 bases and J dropped 2; count of bases not matched to a gene: 12. Here the CDR3 reads CASSMGQWGATYEQYF. For the CDR3, the DNA is TGTGCCAGCAGCATGGGACAGTGGGGAGCCACCTACGAGCAGTACTTC. Drawing the rest from reference TRBV5-6 and TRBJ2-7, the complete variable domain is DAGVTQSPTHLIKTRGQQVTLRCSPKSGHDTVSWYQQALGQGPQFIFQYYEEEERQRGNFPDRFSGHQFPNYSSELNVNALLLGDSALYLCASSMGQWGATYEQYFGPGTRLTVT.

J is TRBJ1-4 and V is TRBV30; 7 positions match TRBD1. V shed 5 bases, J shed 13 bases, and the junction held 13 bases outside the gene matches. This CDR3 is built from 13 residues. Germline V gene sequence: CDR1 GTSNPN, CDR2 SVGIG (reference sequence). The CDR3 DNA sequence: TGTGCCTGGGCTAAACAGGGGTTTTCTGGACTGTTTTTT. This gives the protein CAWAKQGFSGLFF.

This clone came up a few times. The chain links TRBV24-1 to TRBJ1-2; no definite D call. V was clipped by 4 bases and J by 8 bases, with 22 bases between them. Germline CDR1 and CDR2: KGHDR and SFDVKD. The CDR3 spans 16 residues. CDR3: CATSEPTTASARGYTF. In DNA form, the CDR3 reads TGTGCCACCAGTGAACCTACCACAGCATCCGCCCGCGGCTACACCTTC.

V and J are TRBV5-1 and TRBJ1-2; TRBD1 is a possible D gene (5 bases). Germline loops: CDR1 SGHRS, CDR2 YFSETQ. Trimming removed 4 bases at V and 0 bases at J, with 13 bases between. This CDR3 has 15 residues. The CDR3 here is CASSRDGVANYGYTF. CDR3 bases: TGCGCCAGCAGCAGGGACGGAGTAGCTAACTATGGCTACACCTTC.

The chain is built from TRBV5-1 and TRBJ2-1; a possible D gene is TRBD2 (6 bases). This CDR3 spans 14 amino acids. CDR1 is SGHRS, CDR2 YFSETQ, per germline. V was cut by 0 bases and J by 6 bases, with 10 bases left in between. CDR3 nucleotide sequence: TGCGCCAGCAGCTTGGAGGGAGGAATCAATGAGCAGTTCTTC. The encoded protein is CASSLEGGINEQFF. The variable domain in full, completed from reference TRBV5-1 and TRBJ2-1, reads KAGVTQTPRYLIKTRGQQVTLSCSPISGHRSVSWYQQTPGQGLQFLFEYFSETQRNKGNFPGRFSGRQFSNSRSEMNVSTLELGDSALYLCASSLEGGINEQFFGPGTRLTVL.

Details on this clone: Mismatch with germline at one junction end may stem from a read error. CDR3 loop: CASSQSLTITF. The CDR3 DNA reads TGCGCCAGCAGTCAATCTTTGACGATCACCTTT. This sequence joins TRBV23-1 and TRBJ1-1, with no clear D. TRBV23-1 has ORF status, its function being uncertain. CDR3 size: 11 residues.

The chain couples TRBV9 to TRBJ2-1; TRBD1 matches at 10 bases. CDR3 size: 15 residues. Germline V gives CDR1 SGDLS, CDR2 YYNGEE. V lost 0 bases and J lost 8; bases outside the gene matches: 5. CDR3: CASSVAGQGVHEQFF. As DNA, the CDR3 is TGTGCCAGCAGCGTAGCAGGACAGGGGGTCCATGAGCAGTTCTTC.

The chain joins TRBV6-5 to TRBJ2-7; D unclear. Germline CDR1 MNHEY, CDR2 SVGAGI. This CDR3 is built from 15 residues. V lost 0 bases, J lost 2 bases, and 11 bases lay in between. The CDR3 protein is CASSYSRTATYEQYF. The CDR3 DNA reads TGTGCCAGCAGTTACTCCAGGACGGCCACCTACGAGCAGTACTTC.

This clone was seen a few times. This chain uses TRBV28 with TRBJ1-6, with D possibly matching TRBD1 (5 bases). CDR1 is MDHEN, CDR2 SYDVKM, per germline. The CDR3 is made up of 14 amino acids. V was clipped by 7 bases and J by 0 bases, with 7 bases between them. This chain's CDR3 is CASNRSSYNSPLHF. Here the CDR3 DNA reads TGTGCCAGCAACAGGAGCTCCTATAATTCACCCCTCCACTTT.

V is TRBV21-1 and J is TRBJ2-3; TRBD2, the D gene given by the table, was not confirmed from the DNA. TRBV21-1 is noted as a pseudogene. The CDR3 contains 16 residues. CDR3 DNA: TGTGCCAGCAGCAAATATAGCGGATCTAGCACAGATACGCAGTATTTT. It codes for CASSKYSGSSTDTQYF.

The V and J genes are TRBV7-6 and TRBJ1-5; 7 nucleotides agree with TRBD1. V gave up 5 bases and J gave up 4 bases; unmatched junction bases: 8. CDR1 is SGHVS, CDR2 FNYEAQ, per germline. CDR3 length: 15 amino acids. CDR3 sequence (DNA): TGTGCCAGCAGCCGTGGTGACAGGGATAATCAGCCCCAGCATTTT. Translating gives CASSRGDRDNQPQHF.

This clone has only a few counts. This specimen includes other DNA sequences encoding the same CDR3. The chain couples TRBV5-1 to TRBJ2-5; 8 positions match TRBD1. CDR3 size: 16 residues. Germline loops: CDR1 SGHRS, CDR2 YFSETQ. Trimming took 3 bases from V and 2 from J; bases not matched to a gene: 9. This CDR3 reads CASSSGTGGYQETQYF. The CDR3 coding sequence is TGCGCCAGCAGCTCCGGAACAGGGGGATATCAAGAGACCCAGTACTTC.

This clone was recorded once. This chain links TRBV6-5 with TRBJ2-2; D may match TRBD1 or TRBD2 (5 bases each). This CDR3 has 15 amino acids. The V end was cut by 11 bases, the J end by 6 bases, with 22 bases between. The germline gives CDR1 MNHEY, CDR2 SVGAGI. Written as DNA, the CDR3 is TGTGCCGCGCGAATCCGGGACGCCAGGCCCGGGGAGCTGTTTTTT. Residues: CAARIRDARPGELFF.

The chain recombines TRBV9 with TRBJ2-1, with TRBD2 matching 7 bases. Germline V gives CDR1 SGDLS, CDR2 YYNGEE. V lost 0 bases and J lost 4; bases outside the gene matches: 7. CDR3 size: 16 residues. This CDR3 reads CASSVGLAALYNEQFF. The CDR3 bases are TGTGCCAGCAGCGTAGGGCTAGCGGCCTTATACAATGAGCAGTTCTTC.

J is TRBJ2-7 and V is TRBV6-5; TRBD2 aligns across 7 bases. Trimming cost V 2 bases and J 0 bases; bases outside gene matches: 1. Germline CDR1 MNHEY, CDR2 SVGAGI. There are 14 residues in the CDR3. The DNA for the CDR3 is TGTGCCAGCAGTTACGCGGGAGACTCCTACGAGCAGTACTTC. It codes for CASSYAGDSYEQYF.

The rearrangement uses TRBV6-2 or TRBV6-3 and TRBJ1-3, with 8 bases fitting TRBD1. Germline loops: CDR1 MNHEY, CDR2 SVGEGT. The ends lost 2 bases at V and 0 bases at J; junction bases unmatched: 6. The CDR3 contains 17 residues. In DNA, the CDR3 is TGTGCCAGCAGTTACCCGGGACAGGCGAGCTCTGGAAACACCATATATTTT. Translating it yields CASSYPGQASSGNTIYF.

The J gene is TRBJ1-3, the V gene TRBV30, with 7 positions matching TRBD1. The CDR3 is 16 amino acids. V shed 1 base, J shed 2 bases, and the junction held 8 bases outside the gene matches. The germline V gene has CDR1 GTSNPN and CDR2 SVGIG (reference sequence). Here the CDR3 DNA reads TGTGCCTGGAGTGAGGGGGCCACTAACACTGGAAACACCATATATTTT. It yields the protein CAWSEGATNTGNTIYF.

This chain joins TRBV5-4 and TRBJ1-4; 7 nucleotides line up with TRBD1. The V segment lost 3 bases and the J segment 7 bases; nucleotides outside the gene matches: 6. The CDR3 is made up of 14 amino acids. The germline CDR1 and CDR2 sequences are SGHNT and YYREEE (reference sequence). The CDR3 reads CASSSGTDGEKLFF. The CDR3 coding sequence is TGTGCCAGCAGCTCCGGGACAGATGGTGAAAAACTGTTTTTT.

This sequence joins TRBV7-2 and TRBJ1-6; unclear D gene. This CDR3 is 17 amino acids long. Looked up from germline, CDR1 is SGHTA and CDR2 is FQGNSA. The V end was cut by 2 bases, the J end by 0 bases, with 11 bases between. The DNA of the CDR3 is TGTGCCAGCAGCTTATTCCAGCCGAGCTCCTATAATTCACCCCTCCACTTT. Amino acid sequence: CASSLFQPSSYNSPLHF. Together with reference TRBV7-2 and TRBJ1-6, the CDR3 gives the full variable domain: GAGVSQSPSNKVTEKGKDVELRCDPISGHTALYWYRQSLGQGLEFLIYFQGNSAPDKSGLPSDRFSAERTGGSVSTLTIQRTQQEDSAVYLCASSLFQPSSYNSPLHFGNGTRLTVT.

The rearrangement uses TRBV2 and TRBJ1-5; 8 nucleotides line up with TRBD1. The germline CDR1 and CDR2 sequences are SNHLY and FYNNEI. The CDR3 is made up of 14 amino acids. V was clipped by 10 bases and J by 3 bases; unmatched bases: 8. The CDR3 region is CATRTGRNNQPQHF. CDR3 DNA: TGTGCCACGCGGACAGGGCGTAACAATCAGCCCCAGCATTTT.

The gene calls are TRBV29-1 and TRBJ1-4; TRBD1 matches 9 bases. Germline-derived CDR1 and CDR2 are SQVTM and ANQGSEA. With 8 bases clipped from V and 8 bases from J, the junction kept 9 bases outside the gene matches. This CDR3 contains 13 residues. CDR3 sequence reads: CSFTGTGREKLFF. The CDR3, as DNA: TGCAGCTTTACCGGGACAGGGCGGGAAAAACTGTTTTTT.

V is TRBV27 and J is TRBJ1-2, with D maybe TRBD1 (6 bases). Germline V gene sequence: CDR1 MNHEY, CDR2 SMNVEV (reference sequence). The CDR3 sequence is 12 residues long. Trimming took 5 bases from V and 9 from J, leaving 13 bases between them. The DNA of the CDR3 is TGTGCCAGCAGTCAGCGTCAGGGGAGCTACACCTTC. Translated: CASSQRQGSYTF.